This T cell receptor (beta chain) was retrieved from a study of technical replicates of blood from several donors. The germline CDR1 and CDR2 sequences are LGHNA and YNFKEQ. V lost 2 bases and J lost 4, with 15 bases in between. CDR3 size: 15 residues. TCRdb's table, derived via immunoSEQ multiplex PCR, lists solely in-frame clones and lacks some. The sample includes roughly 50,000 clones, 93% seen only once; the top ten take under 5.5%. This TCR derives from a human donor in good health. Some clones in this sample may be carry-over from other donors' samples. Material for sequencing was PBMCs. The genes are TRBV4-2 and TRBJ2-7; tentatively, D is TRBD1 (6 bases). The CDR3 sequence: CASSQNRVGAYEQYF. In DNA form, the CDR3 reads TGTGCCAGCAGCCAAAACAGGGTGGGGGCATACGAGCAGTACTTC.